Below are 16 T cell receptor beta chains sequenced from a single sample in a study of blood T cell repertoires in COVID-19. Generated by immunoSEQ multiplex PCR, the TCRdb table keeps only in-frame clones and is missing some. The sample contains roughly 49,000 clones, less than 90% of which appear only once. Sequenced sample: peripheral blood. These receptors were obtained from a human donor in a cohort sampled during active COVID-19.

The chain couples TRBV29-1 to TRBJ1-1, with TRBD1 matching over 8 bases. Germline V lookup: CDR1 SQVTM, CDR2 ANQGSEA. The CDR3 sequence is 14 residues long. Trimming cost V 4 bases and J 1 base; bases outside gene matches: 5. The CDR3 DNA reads TGCAGCGTTGGGTACGGGACAGGGAACACTGAAGCTTTCTTT. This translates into CSVGYGTGNTEAFF.

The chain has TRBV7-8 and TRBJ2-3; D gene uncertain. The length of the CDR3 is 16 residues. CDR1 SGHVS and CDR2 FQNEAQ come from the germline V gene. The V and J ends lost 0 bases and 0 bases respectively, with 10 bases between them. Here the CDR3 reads CASSLASPISTDTQYF. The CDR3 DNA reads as TGTGCCAGCAGCTTAGCTAGTCCAATCAGCACAGATACGCAGTATTTT.

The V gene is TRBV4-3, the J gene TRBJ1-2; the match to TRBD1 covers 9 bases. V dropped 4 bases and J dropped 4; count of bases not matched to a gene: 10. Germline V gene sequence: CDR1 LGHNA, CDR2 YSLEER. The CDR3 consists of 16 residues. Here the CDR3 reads CASSPPGTGYSYGYTF. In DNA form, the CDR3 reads TGCGCCAGCAGCCCACCCGGGACAGGGTACAGCTATGGCTACACCTTC.

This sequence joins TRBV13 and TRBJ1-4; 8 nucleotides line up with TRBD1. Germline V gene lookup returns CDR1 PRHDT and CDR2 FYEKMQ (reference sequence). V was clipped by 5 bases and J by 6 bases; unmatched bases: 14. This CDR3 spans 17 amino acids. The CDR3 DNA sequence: TGTGCCAGCAGCCAGGGGGCCTACAGGGCGGAGGATGAAAAACTGTTTTTT. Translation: CASSQGAYRAEDEKLFF.

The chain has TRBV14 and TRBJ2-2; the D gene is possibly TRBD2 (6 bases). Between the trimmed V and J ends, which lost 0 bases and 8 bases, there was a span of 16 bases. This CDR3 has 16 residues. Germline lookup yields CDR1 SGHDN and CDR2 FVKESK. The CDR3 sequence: CASSQDWAGNRGELFF. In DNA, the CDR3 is TGTGCCAGCAGCCAAGATTGGGCGGGGAATCGTGGGGAGCTGTTTTTT.

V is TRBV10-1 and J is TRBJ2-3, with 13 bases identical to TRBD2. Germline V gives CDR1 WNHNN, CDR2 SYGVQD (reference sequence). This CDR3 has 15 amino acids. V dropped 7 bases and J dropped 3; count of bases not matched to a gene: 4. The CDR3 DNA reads TGCGCCAGCACAGGGACTAGCGGGGAAACAGATACGCAGTATTTT. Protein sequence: CASTGTSGETDTQYF.

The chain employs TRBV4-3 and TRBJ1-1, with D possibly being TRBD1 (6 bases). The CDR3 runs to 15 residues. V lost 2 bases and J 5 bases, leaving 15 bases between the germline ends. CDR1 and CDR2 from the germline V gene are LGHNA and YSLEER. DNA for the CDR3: TGCGCCAGCAGCCAAAAAGGGGGGGGGCTGACTGAAGCTTTCTTT. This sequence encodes CASSQKGGGLTEAFF.

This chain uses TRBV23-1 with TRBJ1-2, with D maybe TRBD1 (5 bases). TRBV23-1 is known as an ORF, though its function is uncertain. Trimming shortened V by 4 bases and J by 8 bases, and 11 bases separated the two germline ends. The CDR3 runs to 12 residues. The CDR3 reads CASSLERQGYTF. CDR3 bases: TGCGCCAGCAGTCTCGAGAGACAGGGCTACACCTTC.

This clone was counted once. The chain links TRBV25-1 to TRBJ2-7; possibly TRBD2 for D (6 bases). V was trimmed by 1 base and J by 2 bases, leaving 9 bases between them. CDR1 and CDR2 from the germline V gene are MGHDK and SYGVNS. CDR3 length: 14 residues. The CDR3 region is CASSESGVTYEQYF. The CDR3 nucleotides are TGTGCCAGCAGTGAATCGGGAGTAACCTACGAGCAGTACTTC.

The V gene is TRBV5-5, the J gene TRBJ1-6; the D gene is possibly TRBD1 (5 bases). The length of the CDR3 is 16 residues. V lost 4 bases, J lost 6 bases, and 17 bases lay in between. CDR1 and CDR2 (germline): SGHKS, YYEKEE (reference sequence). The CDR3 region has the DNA TGTGCCAGCAGCACTCTTCGGGGGGGGTCTAATTCACCCCTCCACTTT. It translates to CASSTLRGGSNSPLHF.

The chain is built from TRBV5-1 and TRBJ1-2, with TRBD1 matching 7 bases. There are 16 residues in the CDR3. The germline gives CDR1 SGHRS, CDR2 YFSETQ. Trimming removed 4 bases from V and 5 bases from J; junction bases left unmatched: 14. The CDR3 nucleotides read TGCGCCAGCAGCCCCGAGGGGGCAGGGAGGATTTATGGCTACACCTTC. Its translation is CASSPEGAGRIYGYTF.

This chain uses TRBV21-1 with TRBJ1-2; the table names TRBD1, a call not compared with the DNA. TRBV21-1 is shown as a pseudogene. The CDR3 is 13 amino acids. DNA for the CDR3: TGTGCCAGCAGCAAAGCGGGGGCGAGAGGCTACACCTTC. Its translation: CASSKAGARGYTF.

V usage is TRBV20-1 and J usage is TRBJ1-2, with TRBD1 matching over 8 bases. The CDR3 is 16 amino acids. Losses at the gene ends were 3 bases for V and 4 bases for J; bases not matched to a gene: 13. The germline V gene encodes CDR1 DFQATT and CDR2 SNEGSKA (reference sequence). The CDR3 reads CSASSLAQGAGYGYTF. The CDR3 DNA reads TGCAGTGCTAGTTCGTTGGCGCAGGGGGCCGGCTATGGCTACACCTTC.

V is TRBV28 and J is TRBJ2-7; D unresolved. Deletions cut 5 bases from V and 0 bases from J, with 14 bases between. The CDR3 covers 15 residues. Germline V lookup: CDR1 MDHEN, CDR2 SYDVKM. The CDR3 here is CASSPLGPLSYEQYF. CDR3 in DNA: TGTGCCAGCAGTCCTTTGGGCCCCCTCTCCTACGAGCAGTACTTC.

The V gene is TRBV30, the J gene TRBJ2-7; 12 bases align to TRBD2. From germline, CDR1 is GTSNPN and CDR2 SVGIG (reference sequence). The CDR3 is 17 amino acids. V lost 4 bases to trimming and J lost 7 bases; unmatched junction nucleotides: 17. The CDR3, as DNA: TGTGCCTGGACTCTACTGGGGGCTAGCGGGGGGGCTCGTGAGCAGTACTTC. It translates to CAWTLLGASGGAREQYF.

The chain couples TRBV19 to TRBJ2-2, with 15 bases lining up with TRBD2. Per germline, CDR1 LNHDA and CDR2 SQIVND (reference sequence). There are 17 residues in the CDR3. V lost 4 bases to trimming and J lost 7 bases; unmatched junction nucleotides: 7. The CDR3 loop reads CASSKPGTSGGNGELFF. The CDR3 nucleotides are TGTGCCAGTAGTAAACCCGGGACTAGCGGGGGGAACGGGGAGCTGTTTTTT.